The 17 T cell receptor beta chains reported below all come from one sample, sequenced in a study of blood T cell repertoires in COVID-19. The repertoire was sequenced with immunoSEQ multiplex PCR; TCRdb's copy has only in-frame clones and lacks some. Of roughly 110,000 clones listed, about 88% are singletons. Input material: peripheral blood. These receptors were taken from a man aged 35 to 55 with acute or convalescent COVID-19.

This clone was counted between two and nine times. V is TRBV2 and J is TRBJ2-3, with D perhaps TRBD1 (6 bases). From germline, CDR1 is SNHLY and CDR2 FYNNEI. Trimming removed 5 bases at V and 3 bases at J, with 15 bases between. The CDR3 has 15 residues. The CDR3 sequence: CASSNNRASTDTQYF. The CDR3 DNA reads TGTGCCAGCAGTAACAACAGGGCTTCGACAGATACGCAGTATTTT.

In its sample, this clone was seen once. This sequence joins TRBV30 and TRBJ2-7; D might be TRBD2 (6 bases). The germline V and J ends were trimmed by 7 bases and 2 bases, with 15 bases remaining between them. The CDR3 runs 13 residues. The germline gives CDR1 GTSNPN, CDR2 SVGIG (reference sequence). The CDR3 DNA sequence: TGTGCCTTCACTAGCCGGGCGACCTACGAGCAGTACTTC. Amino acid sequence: CAFTSRATYEQYF.

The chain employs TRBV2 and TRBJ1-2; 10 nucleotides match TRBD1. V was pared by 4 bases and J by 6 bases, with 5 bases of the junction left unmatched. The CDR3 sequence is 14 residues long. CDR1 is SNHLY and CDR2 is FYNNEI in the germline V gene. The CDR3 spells CASSVDRGLDGYTF. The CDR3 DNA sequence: TGTGCCAGCAGTGTAGACAGGGGGCTGGATGGCTACACCTTC.

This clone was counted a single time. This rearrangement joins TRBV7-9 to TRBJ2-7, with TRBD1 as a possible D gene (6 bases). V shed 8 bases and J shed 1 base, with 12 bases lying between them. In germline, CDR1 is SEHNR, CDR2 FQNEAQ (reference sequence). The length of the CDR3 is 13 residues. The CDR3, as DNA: TGTGCCAGCCAAAGGGGGTCGTCCTACGAGCAGTACTTC. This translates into CASQRGSSYEQYF.

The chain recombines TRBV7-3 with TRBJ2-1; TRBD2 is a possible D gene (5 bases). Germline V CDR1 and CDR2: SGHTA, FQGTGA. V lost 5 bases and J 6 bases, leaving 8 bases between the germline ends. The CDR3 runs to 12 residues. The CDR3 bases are TGTGCCAGCAGCCGAGGGCCCAATGAGCAGTTCTTC. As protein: CASSRGPNEQFF.

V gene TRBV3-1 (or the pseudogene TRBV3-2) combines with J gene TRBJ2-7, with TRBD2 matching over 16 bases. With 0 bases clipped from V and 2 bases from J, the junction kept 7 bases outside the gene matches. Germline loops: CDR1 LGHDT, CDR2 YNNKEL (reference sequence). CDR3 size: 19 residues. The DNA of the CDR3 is TGTGCCAGCAGCCAAGATCGCGGGACTAGCGGGGGGGCAGCCTACGAGCAGTACTTC. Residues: CASSQDRGTSGGAAYEQYF.

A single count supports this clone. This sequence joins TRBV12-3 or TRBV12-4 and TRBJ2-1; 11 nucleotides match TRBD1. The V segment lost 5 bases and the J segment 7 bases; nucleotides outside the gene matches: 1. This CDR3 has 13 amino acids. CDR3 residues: CASSGQGANEQFF. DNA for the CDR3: TGTGCCAGCAGTGGACAGGGGGCGAATGAGCAGTTCTTC.

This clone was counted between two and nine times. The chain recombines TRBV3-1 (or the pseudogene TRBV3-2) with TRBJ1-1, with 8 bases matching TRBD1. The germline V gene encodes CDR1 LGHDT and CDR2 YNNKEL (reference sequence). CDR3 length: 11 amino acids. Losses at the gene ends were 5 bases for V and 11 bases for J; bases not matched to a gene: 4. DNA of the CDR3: TGTGCCAGCAGCAGACAGGGGACGGCTTTCTTT. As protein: CASSRQGTAFF.

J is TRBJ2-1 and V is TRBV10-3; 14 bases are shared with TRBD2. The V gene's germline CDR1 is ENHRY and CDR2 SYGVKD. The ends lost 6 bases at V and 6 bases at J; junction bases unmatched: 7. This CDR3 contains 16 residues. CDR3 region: CAISRLAGGQFNEQFF. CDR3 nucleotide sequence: TGTGCCATCAGCCGACTAGCGGGGGGGCAGTTCAATGAGCAGTTCTTC.

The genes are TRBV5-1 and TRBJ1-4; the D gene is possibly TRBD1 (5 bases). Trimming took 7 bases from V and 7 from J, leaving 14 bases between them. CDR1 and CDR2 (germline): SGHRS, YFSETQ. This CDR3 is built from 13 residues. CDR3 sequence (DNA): TGCGCCAGCGGTCGGCAGGGCGGTGAAAAACTGTTTTTT. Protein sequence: CASGRQGGEKLFF.

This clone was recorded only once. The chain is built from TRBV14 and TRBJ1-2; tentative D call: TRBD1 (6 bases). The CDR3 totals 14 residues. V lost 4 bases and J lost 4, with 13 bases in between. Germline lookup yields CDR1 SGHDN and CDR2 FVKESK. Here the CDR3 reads CASSPGTNLYGYTF. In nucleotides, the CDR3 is TGTGCCAGCAGCCCCGGGACAAATCTCTATGGCTACACCTTC.

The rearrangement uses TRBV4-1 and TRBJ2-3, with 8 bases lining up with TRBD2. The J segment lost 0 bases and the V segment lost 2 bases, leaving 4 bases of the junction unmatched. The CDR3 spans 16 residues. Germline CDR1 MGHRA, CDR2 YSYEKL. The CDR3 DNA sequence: TGCGCCAGCAGCCAAAACGGGGGGGCTAGCACAGATACGCAGTATTTT. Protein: CASSQNGGASTDTQYF.

The CDR3 region has the DNA TGTGCCAGCAGTTACTCGAATGCGGGGGGGCCTAATGAGCAGTTCTTC. Translated: CASSYSNAGGPNEQFF. The chain combines TRBV6-5 with TRBJ2-1; 9 bases match TRBD2. V lost 0 bases and J lost 7; bases outside the gene matches: 7. The CDR3 loop spans 16 amino acids. CDR1 is MNHEY, CDR2 SVGAGI, per germline.

DNA for the CDR3: TGTGCCAGCAGCGCTCGACAGGGGGCTTCCTCTGGGGCCAACGTCCTGACTTTC. Translating gives CASSARQGASSGANVLTF. The V call is TRBV9, the J call TRBJ2-6, with TRBD1 matching 10 bases. The V and J ends lost 3 bases and 0 bases, in that order; junction bases with no gene match: 6. CDR1 and CDR2 from the germline V gene are SGDLS and YYNGEE. The length of the CDR3 is 18 residues.

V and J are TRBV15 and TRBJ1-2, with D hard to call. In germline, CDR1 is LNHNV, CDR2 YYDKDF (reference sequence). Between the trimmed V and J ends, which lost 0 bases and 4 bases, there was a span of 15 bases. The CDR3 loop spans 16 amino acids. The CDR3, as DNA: TGTGCCACCAGCAGAGATCTTGGGCAGCTACCCTATGGCTACACCTTC. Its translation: CATSRDLGQLPYGYTF. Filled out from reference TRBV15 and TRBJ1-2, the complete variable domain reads DAMVIQNPRYQVTQFGKPVTLSCSQTLNHNVMYWYQQKSSQAPKLLFHYYDKDFNNEADTPDNFQSRRPNTSFCFLDIRSPGLGDTAMYLCATSRDLGQLPYGYTFGSGTRLTVV.

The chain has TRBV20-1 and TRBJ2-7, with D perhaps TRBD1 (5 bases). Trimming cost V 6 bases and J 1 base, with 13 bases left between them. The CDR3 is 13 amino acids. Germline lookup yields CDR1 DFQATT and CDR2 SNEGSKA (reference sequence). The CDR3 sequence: CSASRTLSYEQYF. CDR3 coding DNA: TGCAGTGCAAGTAGGACACTATCCTACGAGCAGTACTTC.

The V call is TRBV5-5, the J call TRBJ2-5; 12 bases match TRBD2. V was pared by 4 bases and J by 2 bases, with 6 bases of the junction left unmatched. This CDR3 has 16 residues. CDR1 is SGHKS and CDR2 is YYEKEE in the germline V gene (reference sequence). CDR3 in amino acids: CASSRRTSGVQETQYF. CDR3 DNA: TGTGCCAGCAGCAGGAGGACTAGCGGGGTGCAAGAGACCCAGTACTTC.